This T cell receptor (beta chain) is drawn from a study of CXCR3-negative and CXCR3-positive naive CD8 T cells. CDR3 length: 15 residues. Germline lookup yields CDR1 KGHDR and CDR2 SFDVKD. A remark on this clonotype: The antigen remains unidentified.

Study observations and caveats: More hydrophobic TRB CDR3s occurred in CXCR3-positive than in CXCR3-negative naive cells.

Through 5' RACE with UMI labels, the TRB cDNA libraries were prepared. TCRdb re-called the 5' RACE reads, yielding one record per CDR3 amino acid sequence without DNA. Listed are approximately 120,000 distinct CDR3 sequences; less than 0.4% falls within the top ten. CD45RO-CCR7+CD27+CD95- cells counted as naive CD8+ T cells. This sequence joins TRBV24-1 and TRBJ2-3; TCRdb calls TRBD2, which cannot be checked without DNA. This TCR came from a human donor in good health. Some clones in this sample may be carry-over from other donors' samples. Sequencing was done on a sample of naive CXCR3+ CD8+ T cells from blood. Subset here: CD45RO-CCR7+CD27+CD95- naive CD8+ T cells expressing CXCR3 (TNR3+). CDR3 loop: CATSDPRVYEDTQYF.